These 32 T cell receptor beta chains share one sample of origin, sequenced in a study of blood T cells in healthy people across ages. Next came a second PCR, run for 7 to 11 cycles, which used a sample-barcoded 5' primer along with a J-beta primer mix. TCRdb itself ran the 5' RACE reads through MiXCR, one entry per CDR3 protein. The sample includes fewer than 2,000,000 distinct CDR3 sequences, roughly two fifths seen only once; the top ten take 20% to 25%. Sequenced sample: blood. The receptors derive from a human donor in good health.

The CDR3 sequence: CSARDIGGNQPQHF. The DNA of the CDR3 is TGCAGTGCTAGAGATATAGGGGGGAATCAGCCCCAGCATTTT. The gene calls are TRBV20-1 and TRBJ1-5; maybe TRBD1 (6 bases). The CDR3 has 14 amino acids. Looked up from germline, CDR1 is DFQATT and CDR2 is SNEGSKA (reference sequence). The V gene lost 0 bases and the J gene lost 4 bases, with 10 bases spanning the gap.

The chain joins TRBV20-1 to TRBJ1-4; D is undetermined. Trimming stripped 0 bases from V and 5 bases from J, with 22 bases between. CDR3 length: 18 amino acids. Germline CDR1 and CDR2: DFQATT and SNEGSKA (reference sequence). CDR3 sequence (DNA): TGCAGTGCTAGAGATAGGACCCCCCGGGGATGGGTAAATGAAAAACTGTTTTTT. Amino acids: CSARDRTPRGWVNEKLFF.

This clonotype was recorded a few times. The V and J genes are TRBV7-2 and TRBJ2-7; no clear D. Trimming took 1 base from V and 4 from J, leaving 17 bases between them. CDR1 and CDR2 from the germline V gene are SGHTA and FQGNSA. This CDR3 contains 16 residues. The CDR3 is CASSLDLGDSLYEQYF. CDR3 bases: TGTGCCAGCAGCTTAGATCTGGGCGATAGTTTATACGAGCAGTACTTC.

The chain links TRBV29-1 to TRBJ2-1; TRBD2 matches 7 bases. V trimming: 1 base; J trimming: 6 bases; junction bases outside the gene matches: 3. Germline loops: CDR1 SQVTM, CDR2 ANQGSEA. The CDR3 totals 13 residues. CDR3 bases: TGCAGCGTTGAAGTGGGGGGGGGCAATGAGCAGTTCTTC. Translation gives CSVEVGGGNEQFF.

The rearrangement uses TRBV18 and TRBJ1-2, with D possibly matching TRBD1 (5 bases). CDR1 and CDR2 from the germline V gene are KGHSH and LQKENI. Trimming took 5 bases from V and 2 from J, leaving 12 bases between them. The CDR3 totals 14 residues. The CDR3 DNA reads as TGTGCCAGCTCAGGGTCCCAGGGAAACTATGGCTACACCTTC. Encoded protein: CASSGSQGNYGYTF.

V and J are TRBV12-3 or TRBV12-4 and TRBJ2-5, with TRBD2 as a possible D gene (7 bases). Deletions cut 5 bases from V and 5 bases from J, with 15 bases between. The CDR3 covers 14 residues. Here the CDR3 reads CASSVGGAEETQYF. CDR3 bases: TGTGCCAGCAGTGTGGGGGGGGCAGAGGAGACCCAGTACTTC.

The CDR3 loop reads CSVDPSSEETQFF. The CDR3, as DNA: TGCAGCGTTGACCCCAGTTCCGAGGAGACCCAGTTCTTC. The chain recombines TRBV29-1 with TRBJ2-1, with D unresolved. The germline V and J ends were trimmed by 3 bases and 13 bases, with 19 bases remaining between them. The CDR3 contains 13 residues. Germline V gene data show CDR1 as SQVTM and CDR2 as ANQGSEA.

V is TRBV29-1 and J is TRBJ1-4; D not certain. Between the trimmed V and J ends, which lost 6 bases and 6 bases, there was a span of 11 bases. The CDR3 is 12 amino acids. Per the germline V gene, CDR1 is SQVTM and CDR2 is ANQGSEA. The CDR3 spells CSVAGGDEKLFF. The DNA of the CDR3 is TGCAGCGTCGCTGGCGGAGATGAAAAACTGTTTTTT. Based on the CDR3 plus reference TRBV29-1 and TRBJ1-4, the full variable domain is SAVISQKPSRDICQRGTSLTIQCQVDSQVTMMFWYRQQPGQSLTLIATANQGSEATYESGFVIDKFPISRPNLTFSTLTVSNMSPEDSSIYLCSVAGGDEKLFFGSGTQLSVL.

This clonotype has a handful of counts. The V and J genes are TRBV6-5 and TRBJ1-5; D remains unclear. Trimming cost V 2 bases and J 6 bases, with 20 bases left between them. In germline, CDR1 is MNHEY, CDR2 SVGAGI. The CDR3 consists of 17 residues. CDR3 coding DNA: TGTGCCAGCAGTTACCCCCGGGGTCGAGGGTCGGGTCAGCCCCAGCATTTT. Translation gives CASSYPRGRGSGQPQHF.

The rearrangement joins TRBV10-3 to TRBJ2-1, with D perhaps matching TRBD1 (6 bases). Trimming removed 0 bases from V and 1 base from J, with 13 bases in between. The CDR3 has 17 amino acids. The germline gives CDR1 ENHRY, CDR2 SYGVKD. CDR3 loop: CAISESPAGDSYNEQFF. DNA for the CDR3: TGTGCCATCAGTGAGTCACCTGCAGGGGATTCCTACAATGAGCAGTTCTTC.

This clonotype turned up a few times. The chain joins TRBV20-1 to TRBJ1-6, with 10 bases fitting TRBD1. The CDR3 totals 16 residues. CDR1 is DFQATT and CDR2 is SNEGSKA in the germline V gene (reference sequence). V shed 3 bases, J shed 7 bases, and the junction held 9 bases outside the gene matches. The CDR3 sequence: CSARDSRTGGNSPLHF. The CDR3 bases are TGCAGTGCTAGGGACTCGAGGACAGGGGGGAATTCACCCCTCCACTTT.

This clonotype was seen a few times. V is TRBV10-3 and J is TRBJ2-7; TRBD1 matches at 7 bases. The germline V gene has CDR1 ENHRY and CDR2 SYGVKD. This CDR3 contains 12 residues. J was trimmed by 5 bases and V by 6 bases; bases with no gene match: 4. CDR3 nucleotides: TGTGCCATCAGGGACAGGAAGAACGAGCAGTACTTC. Protein product: CAIRDRKNEQYF.

This clonotype occurred once. The junction does not match germline at one end; this may be a read error. The chain has TRBV7-2 and TRBJ2-4; D is uncertain. The end of the DNA aligns better with TRBJ2-7, so the J call may be wrong. CDR3 length: 12 amino acids. Per the germline V gene, CDR1 is SGHTA and CDR2 is FQGNSA. CDR3 sequence: CANSFLDYEQYF. CDR3 in DNA: TGTGCCAACAGCTTCTTGGACTACGAGCAGTACTTC.

This clonotype has just a few counts. The chain is built from TRBV6-6 and TRBJ1-2; no definite D call. The CDR3 extends over 13 amino acids. Germline V gene data show CDR1 as MNHNY and CDR2 as SVGAGI (reference sequence). Deletions cut 0 bases from V and 6 bases from J, with 8 bases between. Here the CDR3 DNA reads TGTGCCAGCAGTTACTCTAGCGTTGATGGCTACACCTTC. Its protein is CASSYSSVDGYTF.

The chain has TRBV5-1 and TRBJ1-4; 7 positions agree with TRBD1. The germline V gene has CDR1 SGHRS and CDR2 YFSETQ. This CDR3 has 14 residues. Trimming cost V 3 bases and J 5 bases; bases outside gene matches: 4. The CDR3 reads CASSWDSMNEKLFF. The CDR3 DNA is TGCGCCAGCAGCTGGGACAGCATGAATGAAAAACTGTTTTTT. Complete variable domain (other parts from reference TRBV5-1 and TRBJ1-4): KAGVTQTPRYLIKTRGQQVTLSCSPISGHRSVSWYQQTPGQGLQFLFEYFSETQRNKGNFPGRFSGRQFSNSRSEMNVSTLELGDSALYLCASSWDSMNEKLFFGSGTQLSVL.

Note on this clonotype: This may come from a read error, since a much larger clone is one base off. The V and J genes are TRBV12-3 or TRBV12-4 and TRBJ1-2; D is unclear. The CDR3 runs 12 residues. The CDR3 spells CACSSGYYGYTF. The CDR3 DNA is TGTGCCTGCAGTTCAGGATACTATGGCTACACCTTC.

This clonotype turned up a few times. The chain links TRBV27 to TRBJ1-1; maybe TRBD1 (5 bases). The CDR3 sequence is 17 residues long. Trimming stripped 4 bases from V and 0 bases from J, with 18 bases between. Germline V CDR1 and CDR2: MNHEY, SMNVEV (reference sequence). Here the CDR3 reads CASSSFSWGVMNTEAFF. In nucleotides, the CDR3 is TGTGCCAGCAGTTCCTTCTCATGGGGGGTCATGAACACTGAAGCTTTCTTT.

This clonotype has only a few counts. CDR3 sequence (DNA): TGTGCCAGCAGCTGGGGGGCTGGCACTGAAGCTTTCTTT. Translating it yields CASSWGAGTEAFF. V and J are TRBV6-2 or TRBV6-3 and TRBJ1-1; the D gene is possibly TRBD1 (6 bases). CDR1 MNHEY and CDR2 SVGEGT come from the germline V gene. V lost 6 bases, J lost 4 bases, and 12 bases lay in between. The CDR3 is 13 amino acids.

This clonotype was counted only a few times. The chain has TRBV9 and TRBJ2-7; D is perhaps TRBD2 (5 bases). V lost 0 bases and J 0 bases, leaving 10 bases between the germline ends. CDR3 length equals 15 residues. The germline gives CDR1 SGDLS, CDR2 YYNGEE. CDR3 nucleotide sequence: TGTGCCAGCAGCGTAGAGGATGGGAGCTCCTACGAGCAGTACTTC. Translation: CASSVEDGSSYEQYF. Together with reference TRBV9 and TRBJ2-7, the CDR3 gives the full variable domain: DSGVTQTPKHLITATGQRVTLRCSPRSGDLSVYWYQQSLDQGLQFLIQYYNGEERAKGNILERFSAQQFPDLHSELNLSSLELGDSALYFCASSVEDGSSYEQYFGPGTRLTVT.

This clonotype was seen a few times. This chain connects TRBV7-8 to TRBJ2-7, with a weak D call TRBD2 (6 bases). Judging by the DNA end, TRBJ2-5 fits better; the J call may be wrong. CDR1 is SGHVS, CDR2 FQNEAQ, per germline. The CDR3 extends over 15 amino acids. CDR3 loop: CASSQTRLVSETQYF. The DNA of the CDR3 is TGTGCCAGCAGCCAAACTAGACTAGTCTCGGAGACCCAGTACTTC.

At least ten counts were recorded for this clonotype. The V call is TRBV6-5, the J call TRBJ2-1; no clear D gene. This CDR3 is built from 11 residues. Germline V lookup: CDR1 MNHEY, CDR2 SVGAGI. V was clipped by 5 bases and J by 8 bases, with 7 bases between them. CDR3 protein: CASSHRYEQFF. CDR3 bases: TGTGCCAGCAGTCATCGGTATGAGCAGTTCTTC.

The V call is TRBV13, the J call TRBJ2-5, with 8 bases aligning to TRBD1. Germline V gene data show CDR1 as PRHDT and CDR2 as FYEKMQ (reference sequence). The V gene end was trimmed by 5 bases and the J gene end by 3 bases; junction bases not matched to a gene: 2. The CDR3 consists of 13 residues. Here the CDR3 DNA reads TGTGCCAGCAGCATACAGGGGGAAGAGACCCAGTACTTC. The encoded protein is CASSIQGEETQYF.

The rearrangement uses TRBV4-2 and TRBJ2-1; possible D gene TRBD1, 6 bases. Between the trimmed V and J ends, which lost 4 bases and 6 bases, there was a span of 13 bases. This CDR3 has 14 residues. From germline, CDR1 is LGHNA and CDR2 YNFKEQ. The CDR3 DNA reads as TGTGCCAGCAGCCCTACGACAGGTTTCAATGAGCAGTTCTTC. Encoded protein: CASSPTTGFNEQFF.

This clonotype showed up just a few times. The chain carries TRBV9 and TRBJ2-3; D tentatively fits TRBD1 or TRBD2 (6 bases each). The V end lost 4 bases, the J end lost 5 bases, and 20 bases lay between the germline ends. Per germline, CDR1 SGDLS and CDR2 YYNGEE. The CDR3 is 16 residues long. The CDR3 loop reads CASSFTGFLEGDTQYF. The CDR3 DNA sequence: TGTGCCAGCAGCTTTACAGGGTTTCTGGAGGGAGATACGCAGTATTTT.

The gene calls are TRBV20-1 and TRBJ1-1; D call uncertain. V was cut by 6 bases and J by 0 bases, with 11 bases left in between. The CDR3 has 13 amino acids. Per germline, CDR1 DFQATT and CDR2 SNEGSKA (reference sequence). CDR3 bases: TGCAGTGCACCGGGCCGTCTGAACACTGAAGCTTTCTTT. Encoded protein: CSAPGRLNTEAFF.

The V and J genes are TRBV7-2 and TRBJ2-7; D remains unclear. The germline gives CDR1 SGHTA, CDR2 FQGNSA. The V gene lost 1 base and the J gene lost 0 bases, with 10 bases spanning the gap. The CDR3 has 15 residues. The CDR3 loop reads CASSLGTRVSYEQYF. The CDR3 coding sequence is TGTGCCAGCAGCTTAGGGACGAGAGTCTCCTACGAGCAGTACTTC.

This clonotype was observed a few times. The chain carries TRBV28 and TRBJ2-6, with 8 bases lining up with TRBD1. The germline V gene has CDR1 MDHEN and CDR2 SYDVKM. Losses at the gene ends were 5 bases for V and 0 bases for J; bases not matched to a gene: 6. The CDR3 spans 17 residues. CDR3 protein: CASSARQGRSGANVLTF. The CDR3 DNA reads TGTGCCAGCAGTGCAAGACAGGGGCGCTCTGGGGCCAACGTCCTGACTTTC.

This clonotype appeared a few times. This chain links TRBV10-3 with TRBJ2-4; 9 positions match TRBD1. The end of the DNA fits TRBJ2-5 better, so the J call may be wrong. The CDR3 runs 16 residues. Germline V lookup: CDR1 ENHRY, CDR2 SYGVKD. CDR3 sequence (DNA): TGTGCCATCAGTGATCTGGGACAGGGTTTGGTGGAGACCCAGTACTTC. This encodes CAISDLGQGLVETQYF.

The gene calls are TRBV6-1 and TRBJ2-1; D unclear. V was trimmed by 2 bases and J by 4 bases, leaving 12 bases between them. Germline CDR1 is MNHNS and CDR2 is SASEGT. This CDR3 region has 15 residues. In nucleotides, the CDR3 is TGTGCCAGCAGTGAATTTGGCCCGACGTACAATGAGCAGTTCTTC. It translates to CASSEFGPTYNEQFF.

This clonotype appeared once. Its ends do not fully match the called genes, so a read error is possible. V is TRBV24-1 and J is TRBJ1-1; no definite D call. From germline, CDR1 is KGHDR and CDR2 SFDVKD. The CDR3 totals 13 residues. CDR3 nucleotide sequence: TGTGCCACCAGTGACTCCAAATACACTGAAGCTCTCTTT. Its translation: CATSDSKYTEALF.

There are a few counts of this clonotype. This chain joins TRBV12-3 or TRBV12-4 and TRBJ1-2, with 8 positions matching TRBD1. Unmatched junction bases numbered 8, after V lost 6 bases and J lost 8 bases. The CDR3 totals 13 residues. CDR3 bases: TGTGCCAGCAGATCGACAGGGGCGAGCGGCTACACCTTC. This gives the protein CASRSTGASGYTF.

This chain joins TRBV4-3 and TRBJ2-3; 14 bases fit TRBD2. Trimming cost V 4 bases and J 2 bases; bases outside gene matches: 5. There are 17 residues in the CDR3. The germline gives CDR1 LGHNA, CDR2 YSLEER. The CDR3 sequence is CASSRRLAGGPTDTQYF. The DNA for the CDR3 is TGCGCCAGCAGCCGCCGACTAGCGGGGGGGCCCACAGATACGCAGTATTTT.